The 28 T cell receptor beta chains reported below all come from one sample, sequenced in a study of blood T cell repertoires in COVID-19. The assay was immunoSEQ multiplex PCR, and TCRdb's table has in-frame clones only and misses some. This sample has roughly 180,000 clones, with 80% to 90% found just once. The specimen sequenced was peripheral blood. Receptor source: a woman between 40 and 50 years old with COVID-19, enrolled during active disease.

V usage is TRBV7-9 and J usage is TRBJ1-6; D remains unclear. The CDR3 runs to 17 residues. Germline V lookup: CDR1 SEHNR, CDR2 FQNEAQ (reference sequence). Trimming took off 5 bases at V and 0 bases at J, with 14 bases between the two ends. CDR3 sequence reads: CASSNFGESSYNSPLHF. The CDR3 DNA reads TGTGCCAGCAGCAACTTCGGGGAGAGCTCCTATAATTCACCCCTCCACTTT.

The rearrangement joins TRBV20-1 to TRBJ2-3; 7 bases fit TRBD1. Trimming removed 3 bases from V and 1 base from J; junction bases left unmatched: 7. In germline, CDR1 is DFQATT, CDR2 SNEGSKA (reference sequence). The CDR3 spans 15 residues. The DNA for the CDR3 is TGCAGTGCTAGTCTGAGGGGGCAGGGCACAGATACGCAGTATTTT. It specifies CSASLRGQGTDTQYF.

This rearrangement joins TRBV28 to TRBJ2-7; a possible D gene is TRBD1 (6 bases). This CDR3 comprises 14 residues. From germline, CDR1 is MDHEN and CDR2 SYDVKM. V lost 0 bases to trimming and J lost 2 bases, with 8 bases between them. The CDR3 sequence: CASSLWDSPYEQYF. CDR3 bases: TGTGCCAGCAGTTTATGGGACAGCCCCTACGAGCAGTACTTC.

The rearrangement links TRBV5-6 to TRBJ1-5, with D possibly being TRBD1 (6 bases). V lost 4 bases to trimming and J lost 7 bases, with 15 bases between them. The V gene's germline CDR1 is SGHDT and CDR2 YYEEEE. This CDR3 spans 14 amino acids. This CDR3 is CASSEGHFDQPQHF. Written as DNA, the CDR3 is TGTGCCAGCAGCGAGGGACACTTCGACCAGCCCCAGCATTTT.

The chain is built from TRBV28 and TRBJ2-3; weak D call: TRBD1 (6 bases). The CDR3 covers 12 residues. Germline V CDR1 and CDR2: MDHEN, SYDVKM. V lost 10 bases, J lost 6 bases, and 14 bases lay in between. Here the CDR3 reads CATRGGGDTQYF. CDR3 in DNA: TGTGCCACCCGAGGGGGTGGGGATACGCAGTATTTT.

The rearrangement links TRBV19 to TRBJ2-5; TRBD2 aligns across 11 bases. The junction had 9 bases not matched to a gene; V was cut back by 3 bases and J by 3 bases. The CDR3 loop spans 17 amino acids. CDR1 and CDR2 from the germline V gene are LNHDA and SQIVND (reference sequence). CDR3 in DNA: TGTGCCAGTAGTATCCTAGCTAGCGGGGGGAAGAAAGAGACCCAGTACTTC. Its translation: CASSILASGGKKETQYF.

The chain links TRBV7-9 to TRBJ2-7; maybe TRBD2 (6 bases). The ends were cut back, 10 bases at V and 5 bases at J, with 15 bases in the middle. Germline loops: CDR1 SEHNR, CDR2 FQNEAQ (reference sequence). CDR3 length equals 12 residues. The CDR3 protein is CATRRAADEQYF. The CDR3, as DNA: TGTGCCACCCGGAGGGCAGCGGACGAGCAGTACTTC.

This chain uses TRBV28 with TRBJ2-6; D possibly corresponds to TRBD2 (5 bases). The CDR3 runs to 15 residues. The V and J ends lost 3 bases and 4 bases respectively, with 10 bases between them. Per the germline V gene, CDR1 is MDHEN and CDR2 is SYDVKM. As DNA, the CDR3 is TGTGCCAGCAGTTTTCGGGGAACCGGGGCCAACGTCCTGACTTTC. As protein: CASSFRGTGANVLTF.

DNA for the CDR3: TGTGCCAGCAGTTACCCCCCCGGGGGTTTCGGGGTAGATACGCAGTATTTT. It is translated as CASSYPPGGFGVDTQYF. The chain combines TRBV28 with TRBJ2-3, with a tentative D call TRBD2 (6 bases). Trimming stripped 4 bases from V and 5 bases from J, with 22 bases between. CDR1 and CDR2 from the germline V gene are MDHEN and SYDVKM. CDR3 length: 17 residues.

Here the CDR3 reads CASSNDRGETQYF. CDR3 sequence (DNA): TGTGCCAGCAGCAACGACAGGGGAGAGACCCAGTACTTC. The V call is TRBV7-3, the J call TRBJ2-5; 8 bases map to TRBD1. The germline CDR1 and CDR2 sequences are SGHTA and FQGTGA. After removal of 5 bases from V and 4 bases from J, the junction contained 3 bases not matched to a gene. This CDR3 spans 13 amino acids. Filled out from reference TRBV7-3 and TRBJ2-5, the complete variable domain reads GAGVSQTPSNKVTEKGKYVELRCDPISGHTALYWYRQSLGQGPEFLIYFQGTGAADDSGLPNDRFFAVRPEGSVSTLKIQRTERGDSAVYLCASSNDRGETQYFGPGTRLLVL.

The chain recombines TRBV5-1 with TRBJ2-1, with a possible D match to TRBD2 (6 bases). The V gene's germline CDR1 is SGHRS and CDR2 YFSETQ. This CDR3 comprises 14 residues. V was clipped by 4 bases and J by 5 bases, with 13 bases between them. This chain's CDR3 is CASSTRDSHNEQFF. The CDR3 DNA is TGCGCCAGCAGCACCCGGGACTCACACAATGAGCAGTTCTTC.

The table lists this clone with a few counts. The rearrangement uses TRBV27 and TRBJ1-5; D perhaps matches TRBD1 (6 bases). V was shortened by 5 bases and J by 7 bases, with 18 bases between the two germline ends. The CDR3 is made up of 15 amino acids. Germline V lookup: CDR1 MNHEY, CDR2 SMNVEV (reference sequence). CDR3 bases: TGTGCCAGCAGTATTGGGGGGGCAGGGGAACAGCCCCAGCATTTT. Amino acid sequence: CASSIGGAGEQPQHF.

The genes are TRBV28 and TRBJ2-1, with a weak D call TRBD2 (7 bases). The germline V gene has CDR1 MDHEN and CDR2 SYDVKM. The CDR3 covers 12 residues. With 7 bases removed from V and 7 bases from J, the gap between germline ends came to 11 bases. The CDR3 is CASKGGKNEQFF. DNA of the CDR3: TGTGCCAGCAAGGGGGGGAAGAATGAGCAGTTCTTC. Complete variable domain (other parts from reference TRBV28 and TRBJ2-1): DVKVTQSSRYLVKRTGEKVFLECVQDMDHENMFWYRQDPGLGLRLIYFSYDVKMKEKGDIPEGYSVSREKKERFSLILESASTNQTSMYLCASKGGKNEQFFGPGTRLTVL.

DNA for the CDR3: TGTGCCAGCAGTGTTTTTATGGGACAGGGGATCTCTGGAAACACCATATATTTT. It translates to CASSVFMGQGISGNTIYF. The rearrangement joins TRBV6-1 to TRBJ1-3; 10 positions match TRBD1. Germline values: CDR1 MNHNS, CDR2 SASEGT. This CDR3 region has 18 residues. After removal of 4 bases from V and 0 bases from J, the junction contained 9 bases not matched to a gene.

The chain couples TRBV11-2 to TRBJ2-1; 7 bases match TRBD2. This CDR3 spans 15 amino acids. V lost 5 bases to trimming and J lost 5 bases; unmatched junction nucleotides: 9. Germline V lookup: CDR1 SGHAT, CDR2 FQNNGV. In nucleotides, the CDR3 is TGTGCCAGCAGCGCACCGGGACTACCGGACAATGAGCAGTTCTTC. This encodes CASSAPGLPDNEQFF.

The gene calls are TRBV6-2 or TRBV6-3 and TRBJ2-7, with 8 bases matching TRBD2. Germline trimming cut 3 bases from V and 0 bases from J; bases unmatched to any gene: 7. Germline V gives CDR1 MNHEY, CDR2 SVGEGT. This CDR3 has 16 residues. The chain's CDR3 is CASSYQRGFSSYEQYV. In DNA form, the CDR3 reads TGTGCCAGCAGTTATCAGCGGGGGTTCAGCTCCTACGAGCAGTACGTC.

The V and J genes are TRBV5-5 and TRBJ1-5; the match to TRBD1 covers 7 bases. With 4 bases clipped from V and 6 bases from J, the junction kept 16 bases outside the gene matches. Germline assignment: CDR1 SGHKS and CDR2 YYEKEE (reference sequence). The CDR3 covers 17 residues. The CDR3 sequence: CASSQYPTGTVGQPQHF. The CDR3 DNA reads as TGTGCCAGCAGCCAATACCCAACCGGGACAGTTGGTCAGCCCCAGCATTTT.

The rearrangement joins TRBV10-2 to TRBJ1-4, with 7 bases that match TRBD1. The trim removed 6 bases at V and 0 bases at J, leaving 4 bases unmatched. There are 15 residues in the CDR3. Per the germline V gene, CDR1 is WSHSY and CDR2 is SAAADI. The CDR3 coding sequence is TGCGCCAGCAGACCAACAGGGGCAACTAATGAAAAACTGTTTTTT. As protein: CASRPTGATNEKLFF.

V usage is TRBV24-1 and J usage is TRBJ2-5; 8 nucleotides match TRBD2. Germline CDR1 KGHDR, CDR2 SFDVKD. This CDR3 comprises 15 residues. J lost 5 bases, V lost 5 bases, and 9 bases had no gene match. The CDR3 reads CATSAPAGGIETQYF. The CDR3 nucleotides are TGTGCCACCAGTGCCCCGGCGGGGGGCATCGAGACCCAGTACTTC.

This clone was seen more than once but under ten times. The chain couples TRBV3-1 (or the pseudogene TRBV3-2) to TRBJ1-6; no clear D gene. This CDR3 has 15 residues. Deletions cut 5 bases from V and 0 bases from J, with 8 bases between. Germline loops: CDR1 LGHDT, CDR2 YNNKEL (reference sequence). The CDR3 spells CASSELRSYNSPLHF. The DNA for the CDR3 is TGTGCCAGCAGCGAGCTCCGCTCCTATAATTCACCCCTCCACTTT.

V is TRBV30 and J is TRBJ2-1; TRBD2 matches at 7 bases. The CDR3 sequence is 11 residues long. After removal of 2 bases from V and 16 bases from J, the junction contained 8 bases not matched to a gene. Germline V gives CDR1 GTSNPN, CDR2 SVGIG (reference sequence). CDR3 amino acids: CAWSRREAFFF. In DNA form, the CDR3 reads TGTGCCTGGAGTAGACGGGAGGCCTTCTTCTTC.

The chain couples TRBV7-9 to TRBJ2-2; the D is unclear. V dropped 6 bases and J dropped 4 bases, with 9 bases sitting between them. The CDR3 runs 13 residues. From germline, CDR1 is SEHNR and CDR2 FQNEAQ (reference sequence). The CDR3 nucleotides are TGTGCCAGCAGGAATGGGCTCACCGGGGAGCTGTTTTTT. Translated: CASRNGLTGELFF.

The rearrangement joins TRBV7-3 to TRBJ2-3; 11 bases align to TRBD1. The V segment lost 5 bases and the J segment 5 bases; nucleotides outside the gene matches: 9. This CDR3 is built from 16 residues. From germline, CDR1 is SGHTA and CDR2 FQGTGA. The CDR3: CASSLGFGTGGDTQYF. The CDR3 DNA reads TGTGCCAGCAGCCTAGGCTTCGGGACAGGGGGAGATACGCAGTATTTT.

V is TRBV30 and J is TRBJ2-5; 9 nucleotides line up with TRBD1. Per the germline V gene, CDR1 is GTSNPN and CDR2 is SVGIG (reference sequence). The CDR3 is 12 amino acids. The trim removed 5 bases at V and 3 bases at J, leaving 1 base unmatched. CDR3 sequence: CAWGQGKETQYF. In DNA, the CDR3 is TGTGCCTGGGGACAGGGGAAAGAGACCCAGTACTTC.

J is TRBJ2-1 and V is TRBV28, with 9 bases that match TRBD1. The CDR3 length is 17 residues. The V and J ends lost 3 bases and 8 bases, in that order; junction bases with no gene match: 14. The germline gives CDR1 MDHEN, CDR2 SYDVKM. The CDR3 DNA follows: TGTGCCAGCAGTTTCCCAGCAGGACAGGGGCTGGTTGATGAGCAGTTCTTC. Translation: CASSFPAGQGLVDEQFF.

The chain employs TRBV11-2 and TRBJ2-5; 7 nucleotides agree with TRBD1. The V gene's germline CDR1 is SGHAT and CDR2 FQNNGV. CDR3 length: 15 residues. Trimming cost V 5 bases and J 5 bases; bases outside gene matches: 11. CDR3 protein: CASSPPGTVRETQYF. CDR3 DNA sequence: TGTGCCAGCAGCCCCCCTGGGACAGTTAGGGAGACCCAGTACTTC.

Concerning this clone: Other nucleotide sequences from this sample produce the same CDR3. V gene TRBV19 combines with J gene TRBJ2-1; the match to TRBD2 covers 8 bases. The CDR3 consists of 15 residues. Germline V gives CDR1 LNHDA, CDR2 SQIVND (reference sequence). Trimming removed 7 bases from V and 4 bases from J; junction bases left unmatched: 9. This chain's CDR3 is CASTPGSGAYNEQFF. The CDR3, as DNA: TGTGCCAGTACCCCGGGTAGCGGGGCTTACAATGAGCAGTTCTTC.

The chain employs TRBV15 and TRBJ2-1, with TRBD2 matching over 8 bases. Losses at the gene ends were 2 bases for V and 4 bases for J; bases not matched to a gene: 7. The CDR3 spans 16 residues. Germline loops: CDR1 LNHNV, CDR2 YYDKDF (reference sequence). As DNA, the CDR3 is TGTGCCACCAGCAGAACTAGCGGAAGCCCGTACAATGAGCAGTTCTTC. Translation: CATSRTSGSPYNEQFF.